This T cell receptor (beta chain) was captured in a study of blood T cell repertoires in COVID-19. Turning to the study itself: Acute and convalescent COVID-19 samples came from the United States, Italy and Spain. In each case, the material was cDNA or gDNA derived from T cells, B-cell-depleted T cells, or PBMCs.

CDR3 size: 14 residues. The V segment lost 7 bases and the J segment 4 bases; nucleotides outside the gene matches: 6. CDR1 and CDR2 from the germline V gene are SNHLY and FYNNEI. Recovery among Cohort 3 donors was established by two negative PCRs, clearance, or symptom resolution. Sequencing used immunoSEQ multiplex PCR; TCRdb keeps in-frame clones, though not all of them. The sample includes 330,000 or so clones, about 90% of them seen just once. This chain uses TRBV2 with TRBJ2-4; 8 nucleotides align to TRBD2. The receptor was derived from a woman under 40 who had recovered from COVID-19. Sequenced material: PBMCs or T cells enriched from blood (not recorded which). The CDR3 region is CASTEREFKNIQYF. In nucleotides, the CDR3 is TGTGCCAGCACCGAGCGGGAGTTTAAAAACATTCAGTACTTC. Full variable domain (rest looked up from reference TRBV2 and TRBJ2-4): EPEVTQTPSHQVTQMGQEVILRCVPISNHLYFYWYRQILGQKVEFLVSFYNNEISEKSEIFDDQFSVERPDGSNFTLKIRSTKLEDSAMYFCASTEREFKNIQYFGAGTRLSVL.